What follows are 24 T cell receptor beta chains derived from one specimen sequenced in a study of graft-versus-host responses after intestinal transplantation. Generated by immunoSEQ multiplex PCR, the TCRdb table keeps only in-frame clones and is missing some. The sample carries about 120,000 clones, approximately 92% recorded once. No cognate antigen is known for these TCRs. Sequencing used unstimulated CD4+ T cells sorted from spleen or lymph node cells, obtained before intestinal transplant. The source is a human donor who received an intestinal transplant.

The CDR3 loop reads CASSLTYRGPQGAFF. The CDR3 DNA reads as TGTGCCAGCAGCTTAACATACAGGGGTCCTCAGGGAGCTTTCTTT. The rearrangement uses TRBV7-2 and TRBJ1-1; 7 bases map to TRBD1. Unmatched junction bases numbered 13, after V lost 2 bases and J lost 10 bases. This CDR3 spans 15 amino acids. Germline-derived CDR1 and CDR2 are SGHTA and FQGNSA.

This clone has only one observation. The rearrangement uses TRBV28 and TRBJ2-7, with D unclear. Germline values: CDR1 MDHEN, CDR2 SYDVKM. This CDR3 has 12 amino acids. Trimming shortened V by 6 bases and J by 4 bases, and 10 bases separated the two germline ends. CDR3 DNA sequence: TGTGCCAGCAGCCTTCCACCATACGAGCAGTACTTC. Translating it yields CASSLPPYEQYF.

This chain links TRBV27 with TRBJ2-5; D gene ambiguous. This CDR3 region has 13 residues. The germline CDR1 and CDR2 sequences are MNHEY and SMNVEV (reference sequence). The V end lost 8 bases, the J end lost 2 bases, and 12 bases lay between the germline ends. In nucleotides, the CDR3 is TGTGCCAGCTGCCGGGCAGAACAAGAGACCCAGTACTTC. It encodes CASCRAEQETQYF.

The gene calls are TRBV28 and TRBJ2-7; 11 nucleotides line up with TRBD2. The CDR3 runs 14 residues. Germline-derived CDR1 and CDR2 are MDHEN and SYDVKM. J gave up 4 bases and V 6 bases, and 5 bases lay outside the gene matches. DNA for the CDR3: TGTGCCAGCAGCCCGGGACTAGCGGTTTACGAGCAGTACTTC. The encoded protein is CASSPGLAVYEQYF.

The chain recombines TRBV5-1 with TRBJ1-5; a weak D match, TRBD1 (6 bases). The V end was cut by 1 base, the J end by 5 bases, with 7 bases between. Germline lookup yields CDR1 SGHRS and CDR2 YFSETQ. The CDR3 runs to 13 residues. The CDR3 spells CASSLNRDQPQHF. The CDR3 bases are TGCGCCAGCAGCTTGAACAGGGATCAGCCCCAGCATTTT.

In the case of this clone: The identical CDR3 is also encoded by other nucleotide sequences in the sample. This sequence joins TRBV7-2 and TRBJ2-7, with D unresolved. Looked up from germline, CDR1 is SGHTA and CDR2 is FQGNSA. The CDR3 runs to 12 residues. V lost 4 bases to trimming and J lost 4 bases, with 8 bases between them. In nucleotides, the CDR3 is TGTGCCAGCAGCTCGAGTCGGTACGAGCAGTACTTC. Protein sequence: CASSSSRYEQYF.

This rearrangement joins TRBV7-3 to TRBJ2-3; weak D call: TRBD2 (5 bases). V was pared by 0 bases and J by 5 bases, with 12 bases between. Per the germline V gene, CDR1 is SGHTA and CDR2 is FQGTGA. This CDR3 has 15 residues. CDR3 amino acids: CASSLTGLARDTQYF. The CDR3 DNA sequence: TGTGCCAGCAGCTTAACAGGGCTAGCACGAGATACGCAGTATTTT.

This clone was detected only once. The chain uses TRBV29-1 and TRBJ1-1; TRBD1 agrees at 9 bases. V gave up 7 bases and J gave up 3 bases; unmatched junction bases: 6. This CDR3 has 13 amino acids. CDR1 SQVTM and CDR2 ANQGSEA come from the germline V gene. Here the CDR3 DNA reads TGCAGCGGATACAGGGGGCGGGACACTGAAGCTTTCTTT. This sequence encodes CSGYRGRDTEAFF.

As to this clone: Germline and junction disagree at one end, which may indicate a read error. This chain uses TRBV27 with TRBJ1-4, with 8 bases identical to TRBD1. Germline V CDR1 and CDR2: MNHEY, SMNVEV (reference sequence). This CDR3 comprises 13 residues. DNA for the CDR3: TGTGCCAGCAGTTTTTACATCGGACAGGGTCCTGTCTTT. It yields the protein CASSFYIGQGPVF. The entire variable domain, with the rest obtained from reference TRBV27 and TRBJ1-4, is as follows: EAQVTQNPRYLITVTGKKLTVTCSQNMNHEYMSWYRQDPGLGLRQIYYSMNVEVTDKGDVPEGYKVSRKEKRNFPLILESPSPNQTSLYFCASSFYIGQGPVFGSGTQLSVL.

The J gene is TRBJ2-2, the V gene TRBV7-6; a possible D gene is TRBD1 (6 bases). Trimming stripped 1 base from V and 2 bases from J, with 8 bases between. The CDR3 consists of 15 residues. Germline CDR1 and CDR2: SGHVS and FNYEAQ. Here the CDR3 reads CASSLGTANTGELFF. The CDR3 nucleotides are TGTGCCAGCAGCTTAGGGACAGCAAACACCGGGGAGCTGTTTTTT.

The gene calls are TRBV5-1 and TRBJ2-1; 12 nucleotides line up with TRBD2. Germline V gives CDR1 SGHRS, CDR2 YFSETQ. Losses at the gene ends were 0 bases for V and 8 bases for J; bases not matched to a gene: 9. The CDR3 sequence is 17 residues long. The CDR3: CASSLVWTSGKGDEQFF. Here the CDR3 DNA reads TGCGCCAGCAGCTTGGTTTGGACTAGCGGGAAAGGCGATGAGCAGTTCTTC.

This clone showed up just a few times. The rearrangement uses TRBV9 and TRBJ1-1; the D gene is possibly TRBD1 (5 bases). Deletions cut 4 bases from V and 1 base from J, with 14 bases between. This CDR3 is 15 amino acids long. The germline V gene has CDR1 SGDLS and CDR2 YYNGEE. This CDR3 is CASSSQRGTNTEAFF. DNA for the CDR3: TGTGCCAGCAGCTCACAGAGGGGCACGAACACTGAAGCTTTCTTT.

The chain is built from TRBV11-3 and TRBJ2-5, with D tentatively TRBD1 (5 bases). CDR3 length: 13 residues. The germline gives CDR1 SGHNT, CDR2 YENEEA. Trimming cost V 3 bases and J 3 bases, with 8 bases left between them. In nucleotides, the CDR3 is TGTGCCAGCAGCTTGGGGCGGAAAGAGACCCAGTACTTC. Translated, it gives CASSLGRKETQYF.

Only one count was recorded for this clone. The CDR3 is CASDPSGLDYGYTF. DNA of the CDR3: TGTGCCAGCGACCCCAGCGGATTGGACTATGGCTACACCTTC. V is TRBV6-1 and J is TRBJ1-2; no reliable D call. Germline values: CDR1 MNHNS, CDR2 SASEGT. V lost 8 bases to trimming and J lost 3 bases, with 16 bases between them. This CDR3 has 14 residues.

V is TRBV7-3 and J is TRBJ2-1, with 8 positions matching TRBD2. V gave up 1 base and J gave up 4 bases; unmatched junction bases: 6. The CDR3 spans 16 residues. Germline values: CDR1 SGHTA, CDR2 FQGTGA. DNA for the CDR3: TGTGCCAGCAGCTTAAACCCTAGCGGGTCTTACAATGAGCAGTTCTTC. It specifies CASSLNPSGSYNEQFF. The whole variable domain, filled in from reference TRBV7-3 and TRBJ2-1, reads GAGVSQTPSNKVTEKGKYVELRCDPISGHTALYWYRQSLGQGPEFLIYFQGTGAADDSGLPNDRFFAVRPEGSVSTLKIQRTERGDSAVYLCASSLNPSGSYNEQFFGPGTRLTVL.

This rearrangement joins TRBV18 to TRBJ2-1; a weak D match, TRBD1 (5 bases). CDR3 length: 17 amino acids. With 3 bases removed from V and 3 bases from J, the gap between germline ends came to 18 bases. The germline gives CDR1 KGHSH, CDR2 LQKENI. The CDR3 region is CASSPNRVQGNYNEQFF. Written as DNA, the CDR3 is TGTGCCAGCTCACCCAATAGGGTGCAGGGAAACTACAATGAGCAGTTCTTC.

The chain couples TRBV28 to TRBJ2-2; D is possibly TRBD2 (6 bases). The ends were cut back, 8 bases at V and 2 bases at J, with 15 bases in the middle. This CDR3 region has 15 residues. Looked up from germline, CDR1 is MDHEN and CDR2 is SYDVKM. The CDR3 sequence is CASGTGGPNTGELFF. CDR3 DNA sequence: TGTGCCAGCGGGACCGGGGGACCCAACACCGGGGAGCTGTTTTTT.

This chain connects TRBV7-9 to TRBJ2-7; D unclear. V lost 3 bases, J lost 5 bases, and 8 bases lay in between. The CDR3 extends over 12 amino acids. Germline-derived CDR1 and CDR2 are SEHNR and FQNEAQ (reference sequence). Written as DNA, the CDR3 is TGTGCCAGCAGCTTGACCTTCAACGAGCAGTACTTC. Translating gives CASSLTFNEQYF.

This clone was seen just once. The chain uses TRBV2 and TRBJ1-3; unclear D gene. The CDR3 has 15 residues. Trimming stripped 4 bases from V and 2 bases from J, with 12 bases between. Germline CDR1 SNHLY, CDR2 FYNNEI. The CDR3 reads CASSGTVLAGNTIYF. The CDR3 DNA sequence: TGTGCCAGCAGTGGGACTGTTCTTGCTGGAAACACCATATATTTT.

Of note for this clone: This sample includes further DNA sequences coding for the same CDR3. The V call is TRBV30, the J call TRBJ2-1; D unresolved. V gave up 1 base and J gave up 4 bases, with 2 bases separating them. Per the germline V gene, CDR1 is GTSNPN and CDR2 is SVGIG (reference sequence). The CDR3 is 11 amino acids. The CDR3, as DNA: TGTGCCTGGAGTGGGTACAATGAGCAGTTCTTC. Amino acids: CAWSGYNEQFF. Full variable domain (missing parts from reference TRBV30 and TRBJ2-1): SQTIHQWPATLVQPVGSPLSLECTVEGTSNPNLYWYRQAAGRGLQLLFYSVGIGQISSEVPQNLSASRPQDRQFILSSKKLLLSDSGFYLCAWSGYNEQFFGPGTRLTVL.

This clone has just one count. The genes are TRBV9 and TRBJ1-3, with 10 bases identical to TRBD1. The CDR3 sequence is 16 residues long. V shed 2 bases, J shed 4 bases, and the junction held 6 bases outside the gene matches. Germline V gene sequence: CDR1 SGDLS, CDR2 YYNGEE. The CDR3 bases are TGTGCCAGCAGCGTTGGGACAGGGGATTCGGGAAACACCATATATTTT. Amino acids: CASSVGTGDSGNTIYF.

There are a few counts of this clone. The gene calls are TRBV5-6 and TRBJ1-1, with D perhaps TRBD1 (6 bases). Deletions cut 2 bases from V and 6 bases from J, with 17 bases between. Germline V gene lookup returns CDR1 SGHDT and CDR2 YYEEEE. This CDR3 spans 15 amino acids. The CDR3 nucleotides read TGTGCCAGCAGCTTAACAGGGAGGTCGAAACCTGAAGCTTTCTTT. It is translated as CASSLTGRSKPEAFF.

This chain uses TRBV6-6 with TRBJ2-5; 7 bases are shared with TRBD2. CDR1 and CDR2 from the germline V gene are MNHNY and SVGAGI (reference sequence). This CDR3 has 14 amino acids. Losses at the gene ends were 2 bases for V and 4 bases for J; bases not matched to a gene: 4. CDR3 amino acids: CASSYRSGGETQYF. CDR3 DNA: TGTGCCAGCAGTTACCGGTCGGGGGGAGAGACCCAGTACTTC.

This clone was detected only once. This rearrangement joins TRBV7-3 to TRBJ1-1; 8 positions agree with TRBD1. The CDR3 totals 13 residues. After removal of 4 bases from V and 5 bases from J, the junction contained 3 bases not matched to a gene. Germline V CDR1 and CDR2: SGHTA, FQGTGA. CDR3 sequence (DNA): TGTGCCAGCAGCTCAAGACAGGGGACTGAAGCTTTCTTT. Its protein product is CASSSRQGTEAFF.